Many counts were recorded for the clone carrying this TCR beta chain. These data are taken from a study of spatial heterogeneity in lung cancer. Across the whole study: PBMC collected at follow-up were sequenced when available, a median of about two years after resection.

Time point of the sample: blood at routine non-recurrence follow-up after resection. TCRdb fed the 5' RACE reads into MiXCR, producing one record per CDR3 protein. Here the sample spans 95,000 to 120,000 distinct CDR3 sequences, less than 14% being singletons. With V trimmed by 4 bases and J by 7 bases, 12 bases remained unmatched. The CDR3 has 15 amino acids. This sequence joins TRBV12-3 or TRBV12-4 and TRBJ1-1; 7 nucleotides agree with TRBD1. The receptor was derived from a female donor with early-stage non-small cell lung cancer. The material was PBMCs, obtained at follow-up. CDR3 in DNA: TGTGCCAGCAGTTCCCCCGCAGTCAACAGGGGTGAAGCTTTCTTT. It yields the protein CASSSPAVNRGEAFF.